The 11 T cell receptor beta chains listed next were all sequenced from one sample in a study of T cell changes during pregnancy in multiple sclerosis. Libraries were prepared by immunoSEQ multiplex PCR; TCRdb keeps only in-frame clonotypes and omits some of them. The sample has 27,000 or so clones; 88% are singletons. The material sequenced was CD8+ T cells from peripheral blood mononuclear cells, taken in the second trimester of pregnancy. Every receptor here comes from a female donor with multiple sclerosis, enrolled in a pregnancy study.

The genes are TRBV6-1 and TRBJ1-1; no clear D gene. V gave up 7 bases and J gave up 7 bases, with 22 bases separating them. This CDR3 comprises 15 residues. Germline V CDR1 and CDR2: MNHNS, SASEGT. Written as DNA, the CDR3 is TGTGCCAGCACCCCGGGGAGGAGGCTCCAGGATGAAGCTTTCTTT. Translation gives CASTPGRRLQDEAFF.

The chain combines TRBV28 with TRBJ1-5; D might be TRBD1 (6 bases). Trimming removed 5 bases at V and 6 bases at J, with 17 bases between. The germline V gene has CDR1 MDHEN and CDR2 SYDVKM. The length of the CDR3 is 15 residues. Written as DNA, the CDR3 is TGTGCCAGCAGTCCCCGGGGGGCGCAGGGTCAGCCCCAGCATTTT. Translated: CASSPRGAQGQPQHF.

The gene calls are TRBV15 and TRBJ2-7, with TRBD2 identical over 8 bases. CDR1 and CDR2 from the germline V gene are LNHNV and YYDKDF (reference sequence). Losses at the gene ends were 0 bases for V and 2 bases for J; bases not matched to a gene: 6. The CDR3 runs 16 residues. Here the CDR3 DNA reads TGTGCCACCAGCAGAGATGCTGAGCGGGGGACCTACGAGCAGTACTTC. Translation gives CATSRDAERGTYEQYF.

This chain uses TRBV19 with TRBJ2-2; D might be TRBD1 (6 bases). Germline values: CDR1 LNHDA, CDR2 SQIVND (reference sequence). This CDR3 spans 15 amino acids. V lost 1 base, J lost 1 base, and 7 bases lay in between. The CDR3 sequence is CASSIVTGNTGELFF. CDR3 DNA sequence: TGTGCCAGTAGTATAGTGACAGGGAACACCGGGGAGCTGTTTTTT. Supplemented by reference TRBV19 and TRBJ2-2, the full variable domain reads DGGITQSPKYLFRKEGQNVTLSCEQNLNHDAMYWYRQDPGQGLRLIYYSQIVNDFQKGDIAEGYSVSREKKESFPLTVTSAQKNPTAFYLCASSIVTGNTGELFFGEGSRLTVL.

The J gene is TRBJ1-1, the V gene TRBV13; the D is unclear. V lost 4 bases, J lost 6 bases, and 9 bases lay in between. Germline V gene lookup returns CDR1 PRHDT and CDR2 FYEKMQ (reference sequence). The CDR3 loop spans 12 amino acids. The CDR3 region is CASSSAPAEAFF. The CDR3 region has the DNA TGTGCCAGCAGCTCCGCTCCAGCTGAAGCTTTCTTT.

The V gene is TRBV9, the J gene TRBJ2-7, with 8 positions matching TRBD2. The CDR3 length is 12 residues. CDR1 and CDR2 (germline): SGDLS, YYNGEE. Trimming took 4 bases from V and 4 from J; bases not matched to a gene: 1. As DNA, the CDR3 is TGTGCCAGCAGCCGCGGGGGGTACGAGCAGTACTTC. This translates into CASSRGGYEQYF. Combining the CDR3 with reference TRBV9 and TRBJ2-7 gives the whole variable domain DSGVTQTPKHLITATGQRVTLRCSPRSGDLSVYWYQQSLDQGLQFLIQYYNGEERAKGNILERFSAQQFPDLHSELNLSSLELGDSALYFCASSRGGYEQYFGPGTRLTVT.

The V and J genes are TRBV11-2 and TRBJ1-4; the match to TRBD1 covers 9 bases. This CDR3 is built from 15 residues. Looked up from germline, CDR1 is SGHAT and CDR2 is FQNNGV. V trimming: 3 bases; J trimming: 8 bases; junction bases outside the gene matches: 7. The CDR3 region is CASSFGGTGKEKLFF. DNA for the CDR3: TGTGCCAGCAGCTTCGGAGGGACAGGGAAGGAAAAACTGTTTTTT.

The genes are TRBV7-9 and TRBJ1-1, with D tentatively TRBD1 (5 bases). CDR3 length: 13 residues. In germline, CDR1 is SEHNR, CDR2 FQNEAQ (reference sequence). V was shortened by 1 base and J by 11 bases, with 14 bases between the two germline ends. CDR3 region: CASSLGEGWRAFF. The CDR3 DNA reads as TGTGCCAGCAGCTTAGGGGAGGGGTGGAGGGCTTTCTTT.

The chain combines TRBV5-5 with TRBJ1-5, with D unclear. V was trimmed by 0 bases and J by 3 bases, leaving 7 bases between them. Germline assignment: CDR1 SGHKS and CDR2 YYEKEE (reference sequence). The CDR3 totals 14 residues. The DNA of the CDR3 is TGTGCCAGCAGCTTGGGCCAGTACAATCAGCCCCAGCATTTT. Its translation: CASSLGQYNQPQHF.

DNA for the CDR3: TGTGCCAGCAGCTCGGGGACAGATAGCTCCTACGAGCAGTACTTC. Its protein is CASSSGTDSSYEQYF. The chain combines TRBV13 with TRBJ2-7, with 7 bases fitting TRBD1. CDR1 PRHDT and CDR2 FYEKMQ come from the germline V gene (reference sequence). Trimming removed 4 bases from V and 0 bases from J; junction bases left unmatched: 6. This CDR3 region has 15 residues.

This clone came up a few times. This chain links TRBV6-4 with TRBJ2-3, with 9 bases aligning to TRBD2. Germline trimming cut 0 bases from V and 3 bases from J; bases unmatched to any gene: 4. The CDR3 length is 16 residues. Germline V CDR1 and CDR2: MRHNA, SNTAGT. DNA of the CDR3: TGTGCCAGCAGTGACTCCGGCGGGGGGGGTACAGATACGCAGTATTTT. Translation: CASSDSGGGGTDTQYF.